These 30 T cell receptor beta chains were all obtained from the same sample, sequenced in a study of regulatory T cells in long-lasting Graves disease. Library construction for TCR beta used iRepertoire HTBI primers and Arm-PCR of CDR3 regions. From the multiplex PCR reads, TCRdb called clonotypes with MiXCR, one entry per CDR3 protein. The sample comprises just over 600,000 distinct CDR3 sequences, 16% of which are singletons, and around a sixth rests with the top ten. Time point specified: newly diagnosed GD, antithyroid drugs for less than 3 months. There was RNA extracted from PBMCs, and the TCR library was made from it. Separately, the same data were catalogued under a study of T cells in Graves' hyperthyroidism and ophthalmopathy.

The sequencing here drew on peripheral blood mononuclear cells (PBMCs), taken at new diagnosis, from a patient treated with antithyroid drugs. The source of these receptors is a woman aged 25-40 years with Graves disease.

This clonotype was counted many times. The chain employs TRBV2 and TRBJ1-4; weak D call: TRBD1 (5 bases). The CDR3 length is 15 residues. Germline-derived CDR1 and CDR2 are SNHLY and FYNNEI. Trimming left V 1 base short and J 5 bases short, with 11 bases between. Here the CDR3 DNA reads TGTGCCAGCAGTGAAGTCGGGGCGCCGAATGAAAAACTGTTTTTT. Encoded protein: CASSEVGAPNEKLFF.

The V and J genes are TRBV10-1 and TRBJ2-1; tentative D call: TRBD1 (6 bases). Germline-derived CDR1 and CDR2 are WNHNN and SYGVQD (reference sequence). V dropped 10 bases and J dropped 16 bases, with 14 bases sitting between them. CDR3 length: 9 residues. The CDR3 bases are TGCGCCAAAGACAAGGGACAATTCTTC. This gives the protein CAKDKGQFF.

This clonotype was recorded a few times. V usage is TRBV14 and J usage is TRBJ2-4; possible D gene TRBD2, 6 bases. CDR1 and CDR2 (germline): SGHDN, FVKESK. V shed 3 bases and J shed 1 base, with 13 bases lying between them. This CDR3 spans 16 amino acids. The CDR3 nucleotides read TGTGCCAGCAGCCAGCGGGGCCCAGGGGCCAAAAACATTCAGTACTTC. Translation: CASSQRGPGAKNIQYF.

In this sample, this clonotype turned up many times. Its ends do not fully match the called genes, so a read error is possible. This rearrangement joins TRBV11-2 to TRBJ2-3; the match to TRBD2 covers 10 bases. Germline V CDR1 and CDR2: SGHAT, FQNNGV. The CDR3 has 16 amino acids. The CDR3: CASSHGSGRATDTQYF. CDR3 in DNA: TGCGCCAGCAGCCATGGGAGCGGGAGGGCCACAGATACGCAGTATTTT.

V and J are TRBV7-9 and TRBJ2-3; 8 positions agree with TRBD2. CDR3 length: 15 amino acids. Germline V gene lookup returns CDR1 SEHNR and CDR2 FQNEAQ (reference sequence). V shed 5 bases, J shed 4 bases, and the junction held 8 bases outside the gene matches. DNA for the CDR3: TGTGCCAGCAGCCCTCCGGGAGGGGGGTCAGATACGCAGTATTTT. As protein: CASSPPGGGSDTQYF.

Many counts were recorded for this clonotype. The chain combines TRBV20-1 with TRBJ2-3; no clear D. CDR1 DFQATT and CDR2 SNEGSKA come from the germline V gene (reference sequence). The V end lost 2 bases, the J end lost 0 bases, and 6 bases lay between the germline ends. The CDR3 has 13 residues. The CDR3 DNA follows: TGCAGTGCTAGACCCCCGAGCACAGATACGCAGTATTTT. This translates into CSARPPSTDTQYF.

A few counts support this clonotype. The CDR3 DNA follows: TGTGCCAGTAGTATAACGGCAGAACAAGAGACCCAGTACTTC. Translating gives CASSITAEQETQYF. The chain uses TRBV19 and TRBJ2-5; D remains ambiguous. The CDR3 has 14 amino acids. V lost 2 bases to trimming and J lost 2 bases, with 9 bases between them. In germline, CDR1 is LNHDA, CDR2 SQIVND (reference sequence).

This clonotype was counted ten times or more. The chain has TRBV19 and TRBJ1-2; TRBD1 aligns across 10 bases. CDR1 LNHDA and CDR2 SQIVND come from the germline V gene (reference sequence). V gave up 9 bases and J gave up 4 bases; unmatched junction bases: 14. The CDR3 has 16 amino acids. This CDR3 is CASLTGGAGPPYGYTF. CDR3 bases: TGTGCCAGCTTGACAGGGGGCGCCGGGCCCCCCTATGGCTACACCTTC.

This chain links TRBV3-1 with TRBJ2-2; tentatively, D is TRBD1 or TRBD2 (5 bases each). Germline V gene sequence: CDR1 LGHDT, CDR2 YNNKEL (reference sequence). The CDR3 is made up of 16 amino acids. Trimming took 8 bases from V and 6 from J, leaving 22 bases between them. The CDR3 sequence is CASFPSPKRGAGELFF. The CDR3 coding sequence is TGTGCCAGCTTTCCCTCGCCGAAAAGAGGGGCCGGGGAGCTGTTTTTT.

In its sample, this clonotype was seen a few times. This sequence joins TRBV10-3 and TRBJ1-1; the D is unclear. Germline V gene sequence: CDR1 ENHRY, CDR2 SYGVKD. Trimming left V 2 bases short and J 1 base short, with 8 bases between. The CDR3 is 14 residues long. The CDR3 DNA follows: TGTGCCATCAGTGAGGGACTTACGAACACTGAAGCTTTCTTT. Translation gives CAISEGLTNTEAFF.

The chain has TRBV3-1 and TRBJ2-5; TRBD2 agrees at 8 bases. The germline CDR1 and CDR2 sequences are LGHDT and YNNKEL (reference sequence). This CDR3 is 14 amino acids long. With V trimmed by 1 base and J by 7 bases, 5 bases remained unmatched. The CDR3 reads CASSQVGTSGTQYF. CDR3 DNA sequence: TGTGCCAGCAGCCAAGTAGGGACTAGTGGGACCCAGTACTTC.

This clonotype was seen just once. The V and J genes are TRBV20-1 and TRBJ2-6, with D perhaps matching TRBD1 (5 bases). The germline CDR1 and CDR2 sequences are DFQATT and SNEGSKA (reference sequence). Trimming removed 3 bases from V and 0 bases from J, with 12 bases in between. This CDR3 spans 16 amino acids. The DNA of the CDR3 is TGCAGTGCTAGGGACACCCTCCACTCTGGGGCCAACGTCCTGACTTTC. Translated, it gives CSARDTLHSGANVLTF.

This clonotype came up a few times. V is TRBV7-9 and J is TRBJ2-2; 7 bases fit TRBD1. This CDR3 has 14 amino acids. V was clipped by 5 bases and J by 5 bases; unmatched bases: 5. The germline gives CDR1 SEHNR, CDR2 FQNEAQ (reference sequence). In DNA, the CDR3 is TGTGCCAGCAGCCAAACAGGGGATACCGGGGAGCTGTTTTTT. It yields the protein CASSQTGDTGELFF.

A few counts support this clonotype. The V call is TRBV4-2, the J call TRBJ2-5; the D is unclear. Germline V gives CDR1 LGHNA, CDR2 YNFKEQ. The CDR3 length is 15 residues. Trimming stripped 0 bases from V and 4 bases from J, with 12 bases between. The CDR3 region is CASSQDVGRGETQYF. The CDR3 coding sequence is TGTGCCAGCAGCCAAGATGTGGGAAGAGGAGAGACCCAGTACTTC.

In this sample, this clonotype turned up many times. The chain carries TRBV29-1 and TRBJ2-1; D call uncertain. The ends were cut back, 3 bases at V and 4 bases at J, with 4 bases in the middle. Germline lookup yields CDR1 SQVTM and CDR2 ANQGSEA. There are 11 residues in the CDR3. The CDR3 coding sequence is TGCAGCGTTGACAGATACAATGAGCAGTTCTTC. Amino acid sequence: CSVDRYNEQFF.

This clonotype has more than one count but fewer than ten. This rearrangement joins TRBV20-1 to TRBJ2-1; 12 nucleotides line up with TRBD2. CDR1 is DFQATT and CDR2 is SNEGSKA in the germline V gene (reference sequence). Losses at the gene ends were 4 bases for V and 3 bases for J; bases not matched to a gene: 4. The CDR3 loop spans 15 amino acids. For the CDR3, the DNA is TGCAGTGCTACCGAGACTAGCGGGAGCTACAATGAGCAGTTCTTC. Protein product: CSATETSGSYNEQFF.

The CDR3 DNA follows: TGTGCCACCAGTGATTTGCAGGGAGTCACAGATACGCAGTATTTT. Protein: CATSDLQGVTDTQYF. V is TRBV24-1 and J is TRBJ2-3; D might be TRBD1 or TRBD2, each matching 5 bases. Trimming removed 0 bases from V and 2 bases from J, with 8 bases in between. The germline V gene encodes CDR1 KGHDR and CDR2 SFDVKD. The CDR3 is made up of 15 amino acids.

There are many counts of this clonotype. The rearrangement joins TRBV12-3 or TRBV12-4 to TRBJ1-2; 9 bases align to TRBD1. V was clipped by 4 bases and J by 5 bases; unmatched bases: 5. The CDR3 runs 14 residues. CDR3 sequence: CASSSGQGRYGYTF. CDR3 in DNA: TGTGCCAGCAGTTCGGGACAGGGTCGGTATGGCTACACCTTC.

This clonotype appeared a few times. The chain is built from TRBV7-9 and TRBJ1-5; D unclear. Trimming shortened V by 1 base and J by 6 bases, and 7 bases separated the two germline ends. The CDR3 consists of 13 residues. From germline, CDR1 is SEHNR and CDR2 FQNEAQ (reference sequence). CDR3 nucleotides: TGTGCCAGCAGCTTAGGCACGTCTCAGCCCCAGCATTTT. This gives the protein CASSLGTSQPQHF.

The CDR3 protein is CSASGSPGQGLTGELFF. CDR3 coding DNA: TGCAGTGCTAGCGGGTCCCCCGGACAGGGGCTCACCGGGGAGCTGTTTTTT. This sequence joins TRBV20-1 and TRBJ2-2; TRBD1 aligns across 9 bases. Germline trimming cut 3 bases from V and 4 bases from J; bases unmatched to any gene: 12. The germline gives CDR1 DFQATT, CDR2 SNEGSKA (reference sequence). The CDR3 is made up of 17 amino acids.

There are a few counts of this clonotype. The chain carries TRBV24-1 and TRBJ1-2; D gene uncertain. Germline V CDR1 and CDR2: KGHDR, SFDVKD. CDR3 length: 12 residues. V was cut by 9 bases and J by 3 bases, with 10 bases left in between. For the CDR3, the DNA is TGTGCCACCGGTTTCGCCGACTATGGCTACACCTTC. Amino acid sequence: CATGFADYGYTF.

The chain carries TRBV4-1 and TRBJ1-4; a possible D gene is TRBD1 (5 bases). Per the germline V gene, CDR1 is MGHRA and CDR2 is YSYEKL. The ends were cut back, 4 bases at V and 8 bases at J, with 14 bases in the middle. This CDR3 is 14 amino acids long. For the CDR3, the DNA is TGCGCCAGCAGCCCAAAGGGGCAGGTGGAAAAACTGTTTTTT. Translating gives CASSPKGQVEKLFF.

This clonotype has more than one count but fewer than ten. This chain joins TRBV20-1 and TRBJ2-3; 8 positions agree with TRBD2. With 6 bases clipped from V and 4 bases from J, the junction kept 9 bases outside the gene matches. CDR1 and CDR2 (germline): DFQATT, SNEGSKA (reference sequence). CDR3 length: 14 residues. In nucleotides, the CDR3 is TGCAGTGCCAGGGGTGCGGGGGGCCCAGATACGCAGTATTTT. Translated: CSARGAGGPDTQYF.

In this sample, this clonotype turned up a few times. The J gene is TRBJ2-7, the V gene TRBV18; 7 nucleotides match TRBD1. This CDR3 contains 14 residues. After removal of 1 base from V and 4 bases from J, the junction contained 4 bases not matched to a gene. Germline V CDR1 and CDR2: KGHSH, LQKENI. CDR3 in amino acids: CASSPRDSGYEQYF. CDR3 nucleotides: TGTGCCAGCTCACCACGGGACAGTGGATACGAGCAGTACTTC.

In this sample, this clonotype turned up a few times. The chain recombines TRBV19 with TRBJ2-7; 9 positions agree with TRBD1. V was pared by 3 bases and J by 4 bases, with 7 bases of the junction left unmatched. The CDR3 length is 15 residues. From germline, CDR1 is LNHDA and CDR2 SQIVND (reference sequence). The CDR3: CASSMAGTGLYEQYF. For the CDR3, the DNA is TGTGCCAGTAGTATGGCCGGGACAGGGTTATACGAGCAGTACTTC. Combining the CDR3 with reference TRBV19 and TRBJ2-7 gives the whole variable domain DGGITQSPKYLFRKEGQNVTLSCEQNLNHDAMYWYRQDPGQGLRLIYYSQIVNDFQKGDIAEGYSVSREKKESFPLTVTSAQKNPTAFYLCASSMAGTGLYEQYFGPGTRLTVT.

This clonotype occurred a few times. The chain is built from TRBV6-5 and TRBJ2-7; D is tentatively TRBD1 or TRBD2 (5 bases each). V lost 1 base and J lost 5, with 6 bases in between. The CDR3 contains 12 residues. Germline V CDR1 and CDR2: MNHEY, SVGAGI. The CDR3 here is CASSYWGNEQYF. CDR3 sequence (DNA): TGTGCCAGCAGTTACTGGGGGAACGAGCAGTACTTC.

This clonotype has at least ten counts. The chain is built from TRBV28 and TRBJ2-7; D is uncertain. The germline V gene encodes CDR1 MDHEN and CDR2 SYDVKM. Trimming took off 5 bases at V and 3 bases at J, with 14 bases between the two ends. The CDR3 length is 14 residues. CDR3 coding DNA: TGTGCCAGCAGTCCGTGGGTGGCGAGCTACGAGCAGTACTTC. Its translation: CASSPWVASYEQYF.

This clonotype occurred many times. The chain uses TRBV20-1 and TRBJ2-7, with 10 bases identical to TRBD1. V lost 5 bases to trimming and J lost 3 bases; unmatched junction nucleotides: 4. Germline CDR1 is DFQATT and CDR2 is SNEGSKA (reference sequence). CDR3 length: 13 amino acids. Here the CDR3 reads CSARTGGIYEQYF. The CDR3 nucleotides are TGCAGTGCTCGGACAGGGGGTATCTACGAGCAGTACTTC.

This clonotype was recorded at least ten times. The chain employs TRBV7-2 and TRBJ2-2; D may be TRBD2 (5 bases). CDR1 is SGHTA, CDR2 FQGNSA, per germline. V was cut by 3 bases and J by 0 bases, with 8 bases left in between. There are 15 residues in the CDR3. CDR3 residues: CASSFRAANTGELFF. DNA of the CDR3: TGTGCCAGCAGCTTTAGAGCGGCGAACACCGGGGAGCTGTTTTTT.

This clonotype has just a few counts. J is TRBJ2-2 and V is TRBV7-9; D may correspond to TRBD1 or TRBD2 (6 bases each). Germline V gene data show CDR1 as SEHNR and CDR2 as FQNEAQ (reference sequence). The CDR3 is made up of 17 amino acids. Between the trimmed V and J ends, which lost 0 bases and 5 bases, there was a span of 16 bases. This chain's CDR3 is CASSLANGGWDTGELFF. CDR3 DNA sequence: TGTGCCAGCAGCTTAGCGAACGGGGGCTGGGATACCGGGGAGCTGTTTTTT.